What follows describes a single TCR beta chain. Each recovered donor of Cohort 3 presented with two negative PCRs, clearance, or symptom resolution. Germline V gene data show CDR1 as GTSNPN and CDR2 as SVGIG (reference sequence). V was pared by 5 bases and J by 3 bases, with 4 bases of the junction left unmatched. CDR3 length: 14 residues. In the study's own analysis: Estimation of nucleated cell counts relied on the amplification of reference gene primers. Clones were read by immunoSEQ multiplex PCR, and TCRdb kept only the in-frame ones, dropping some. V, J and clone size are those of that table, while D and trimming were read from the DNA. This table holds more than 250,000 clones, roughly 86% found once. This sample stems from a study of blood T cell repertoires in COVID-19. Study context: The United States, Italy and Spain provided the acute and convalescent COVID-19 samples.

The chain links TRBV30 to TRBJ1-6; the match to TRBD1 covers 7 bases. The TCR comes from a woman in her 30s who had recovered from COVID-19. The sample taken for sequencing was PBMCs or T cells enriched from blood (not recorded which). CDR3: CAWSGTDYNSPLHF. DNA of the CDR3: TGTGCCTGGTCCGGGACAGACTATAATTCACCCCTCCACTTT.